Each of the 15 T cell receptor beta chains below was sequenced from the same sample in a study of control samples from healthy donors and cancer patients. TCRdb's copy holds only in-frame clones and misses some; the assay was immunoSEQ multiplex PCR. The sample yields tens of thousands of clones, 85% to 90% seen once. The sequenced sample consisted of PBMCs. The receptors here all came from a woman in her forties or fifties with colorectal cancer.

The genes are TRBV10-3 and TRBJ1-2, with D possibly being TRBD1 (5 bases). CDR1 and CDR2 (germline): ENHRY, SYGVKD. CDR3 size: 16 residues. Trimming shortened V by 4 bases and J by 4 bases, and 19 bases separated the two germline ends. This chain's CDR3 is CAISAQSQGPLYGYTF. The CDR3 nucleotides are TGTGCCATCAGTGCCCAATCCCAGGGCCCCCTCTATGGCTACACCTTC.

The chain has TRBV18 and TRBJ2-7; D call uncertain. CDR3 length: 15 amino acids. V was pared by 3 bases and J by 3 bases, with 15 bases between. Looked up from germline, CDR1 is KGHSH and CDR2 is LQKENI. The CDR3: CASSPSQTTDYEQYV. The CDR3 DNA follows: TGTGCCAGCTCACCCTCCCAAACTACAGACTACGAGCAGTACGTC.

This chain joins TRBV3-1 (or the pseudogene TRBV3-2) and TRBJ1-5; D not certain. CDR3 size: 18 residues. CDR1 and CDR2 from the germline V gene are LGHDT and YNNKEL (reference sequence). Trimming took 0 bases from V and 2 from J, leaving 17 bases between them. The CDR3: CASSQDPGPPLGNQPQHF. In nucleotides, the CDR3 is TGTGCCAGCAGCCAAGATCCAGGCCCCCCCCTTGGCAATCAGCCCCAGCATTTT.

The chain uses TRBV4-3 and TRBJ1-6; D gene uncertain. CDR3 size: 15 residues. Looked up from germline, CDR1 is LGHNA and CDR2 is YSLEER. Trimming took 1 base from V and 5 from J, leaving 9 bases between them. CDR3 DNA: TGCGCCAGCAGCCAAGGTGGTGGCAATAATTCACCCCTCCACTTT. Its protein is CASSQGGGNNSPLHF.

CDR3 nucleotides: TGTGCCAGCAGTTACGGATTCAATCAGCCCCAGCATTTT. Translating it yields CASSYGFNQPQHF. V gene TRBV6-2 or TRBV6-3 combines with J gene TRBJ1-5; D unclear. The ends were cut back, 2 bases at V and 3 bases at J, with 5 bases in the middle. CDR1 and CDR2 from the germline V gene are MNHEY and SVGEGT. The CDR3 totals 13 residues.

The CDR3 DNA reads TGTGCCAGTATAAAGCAGACGAGTGGAATAGCTTTCTTT. It yields the protein CASIKQTSGIAFF. The V gene is TRBV19, the J gene TRBJ1-1, with D uncertain. V lost 7 bases and J lost 10, with 19 bases in between. The CDR3 length is 13 residues. The V gene's germline CDR1 is LNHDA and CDR2 SQIVND (reference sequence).

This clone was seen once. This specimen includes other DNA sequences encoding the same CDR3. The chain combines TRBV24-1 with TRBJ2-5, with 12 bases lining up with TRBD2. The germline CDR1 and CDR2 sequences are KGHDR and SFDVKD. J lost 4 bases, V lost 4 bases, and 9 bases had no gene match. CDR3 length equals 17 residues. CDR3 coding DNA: TGTGCCACCAGTGAGCCAACTAGCGGGGGGTTACGAGAGACCCAGTACTTC. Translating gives CATSEPTSGGLRETQYF.

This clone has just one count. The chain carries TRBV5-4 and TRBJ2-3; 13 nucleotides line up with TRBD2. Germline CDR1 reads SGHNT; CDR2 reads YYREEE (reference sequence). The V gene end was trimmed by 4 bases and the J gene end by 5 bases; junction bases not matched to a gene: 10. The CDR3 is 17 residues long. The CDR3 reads CASSGIPLAGGGDTQYF. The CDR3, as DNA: TGTGCCAGCAGCGGCATTCCACTAGCGGGGGGGGGAGATACGCAGTATTTT.

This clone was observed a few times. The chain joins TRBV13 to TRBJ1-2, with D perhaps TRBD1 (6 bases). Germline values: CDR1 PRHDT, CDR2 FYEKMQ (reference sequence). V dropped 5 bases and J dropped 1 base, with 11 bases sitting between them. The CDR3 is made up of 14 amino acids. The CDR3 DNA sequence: TGTGCCAGCAGCGCCGACAGGAGTAACTATGGCTACACCTTC. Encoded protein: CASSADRSNYGYTF.

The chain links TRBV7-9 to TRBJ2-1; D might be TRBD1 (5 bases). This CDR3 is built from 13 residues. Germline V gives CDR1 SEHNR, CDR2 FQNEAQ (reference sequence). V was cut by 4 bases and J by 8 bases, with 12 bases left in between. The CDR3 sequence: CASSSAGKHEQFF. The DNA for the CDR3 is TGTGCCAGCAGCTCAGCAGGGAAGCATGAGCAGTTCTTC.

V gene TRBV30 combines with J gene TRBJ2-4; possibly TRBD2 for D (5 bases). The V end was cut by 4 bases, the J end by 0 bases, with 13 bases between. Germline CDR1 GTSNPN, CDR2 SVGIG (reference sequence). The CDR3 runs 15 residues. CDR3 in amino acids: CAWKGETLAKNIQYF. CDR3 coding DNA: TGTGCCTGGAAGGGAGAGACTTTAGCCAAAAACATTCAGTACTTC.

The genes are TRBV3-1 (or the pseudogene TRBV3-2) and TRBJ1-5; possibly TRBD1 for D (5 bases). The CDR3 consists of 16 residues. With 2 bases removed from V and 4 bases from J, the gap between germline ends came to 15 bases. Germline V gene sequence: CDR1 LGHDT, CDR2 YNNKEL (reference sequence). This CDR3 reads CASSQSHRPPNQPQHF. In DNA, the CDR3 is TGTGCCAGCAGCCAAAGTCACAGGCCCCCTAATCAGCCCCAGCATTTT.

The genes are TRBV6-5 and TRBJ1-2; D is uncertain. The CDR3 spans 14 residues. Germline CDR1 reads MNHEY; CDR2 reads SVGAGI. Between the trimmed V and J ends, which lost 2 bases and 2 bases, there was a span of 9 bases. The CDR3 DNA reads TGTGCCAGCAGTTACAGGCTAACGAACTATGGCTACACCTTC. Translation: CASSYRLTNYGYTF.

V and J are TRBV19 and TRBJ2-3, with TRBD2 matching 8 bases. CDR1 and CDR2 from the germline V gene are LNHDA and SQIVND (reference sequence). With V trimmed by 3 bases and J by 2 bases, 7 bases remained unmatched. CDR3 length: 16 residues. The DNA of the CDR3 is TGTGCCAGTAGTATGATTCCGGGGGGGGACACAGATACGCAGTATTTT. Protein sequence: CASSMIPGGDTDTQYF.

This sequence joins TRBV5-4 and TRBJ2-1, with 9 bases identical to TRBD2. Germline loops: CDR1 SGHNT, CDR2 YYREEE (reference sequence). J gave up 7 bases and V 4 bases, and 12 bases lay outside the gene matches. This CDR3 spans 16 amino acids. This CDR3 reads CASSRQGRGGRNEQFF. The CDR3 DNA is TGTGCCAGCAGCCGACAAGGGCGGGGGGGCAGAAATGAGCAGTTCTTC.